This is a list of T cell receptor beta chains from one sample in a study of spatial heterogeneity in lung cancer. TCRdb redid the calling of the 5' RACE reads with MiXCR, one entry per CDR3 protein. The table includes about 10,000 distinct CDR3 sequences, about 12% detected once. Sequencing used lung tumor tissue, obtained at surgery. These TCRs come from a male donor with early-stage non-small cell lung cancer. The CDR3 runs from the conserved cysteine through the conserved F or W. The order of the fields is clone size, V gene, J gene, D gene, CDR3 DNA, CDR3 protein. D genes are given only for firm matches. Clone size is shown for a subset of rows, as once, few, many or a class of expanded clone.

>-|TRBV20-1|TRBJ2-4|TRBD1
TGCAGTGCTAGAGAGAGGACAGGATTAGCCAAAAACATTCAGTACTTC
CSARERTGLAKNIQYF
>many|TRBV7-2|TRBJ1-2|TRBD1
TGTGCCAGCAGCTTAGGGCGGGGACAGGGAGTTGGGTATGGCTACACCTTC
CASSLGRGQGVGYGYTF
>many|TRBV11-2|TRBJ2-3|TRBD2
TGTGCCAGCAGCAGGGGACTAGCGGGGTGGACAGATACGCAGTATTTT
CASSRGLAGWTDTQYF
>-|TRBV7-9|TRBJ2-5|-
TGTGCCAGCAGCCGAGGACACCCGTCAGCCGAGACCCAGTACTTC
CASSRGHPSAETQYF
>many|TRBV24-1|TRBJ2-1|TRBD1
TGTGCCACCAGTGCCGGGACAGTCTCCTACAATGAGCAGTTCTTC
CATSAGTVSYNEQFF
>-|TRBV28|TRBJ2-6|-
TGTGCCAGCAGAGCAGGGGATAGCTCTGGGGCCAACGTCCTGACTTTC
CASRAGDSSGANVLTF
>-|TRBV25-1|TRBJ1-5|-
TGTGCCAGCAGTGAGAAACGGGGAAATGGCGAGCCCCAGCATTTT
CASSEKRGNGEPQHF
>many|TRBV5-6|TRBJ2-3|TRBD2
TGTGCCAGCAGCTTGCTAGCGGGGGGATTGACAGATACGCAGTATTTT
CASSLLAGGLTDTQYF
>few|TRBV4-1|TRBJ1-1|TRBD1
TGCGCCAGCAGCCAAGATATGGGACAGGGACCTGGAAGCACTGAAGCTTTCTTT
CASSQDMGQGPGSTEAFF
>-|TRBV20-1|TRBJ2-2|-
TGCAGTGCTAGAGGGGACGGCACCGGGGAGCTGTTTTTT
CSARGDGTGELFF